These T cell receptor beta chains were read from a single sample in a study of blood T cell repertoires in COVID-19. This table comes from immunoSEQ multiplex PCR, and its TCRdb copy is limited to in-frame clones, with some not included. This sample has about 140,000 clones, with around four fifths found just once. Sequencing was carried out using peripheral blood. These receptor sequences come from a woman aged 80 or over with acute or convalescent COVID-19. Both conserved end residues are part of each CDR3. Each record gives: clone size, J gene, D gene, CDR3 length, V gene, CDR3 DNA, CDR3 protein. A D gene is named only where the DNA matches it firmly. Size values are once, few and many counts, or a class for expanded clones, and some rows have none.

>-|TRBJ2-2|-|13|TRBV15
TGTGCCACCAGCAGAGATGCGGCCGGGGAGCTGTTTTTT
CATSRDAAGELFF
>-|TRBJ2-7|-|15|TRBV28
TGTGCCAGCAGTCCTCGCGGCGGGGCCAGCCACGAGCAGTACTTC
CASSPRGGASHEQYF
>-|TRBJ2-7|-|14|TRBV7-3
TGTGCCAGCAGCTTATCGCAGGGGAGTTACGAGCAGTACTTC
CASSLSQGSYEQYF
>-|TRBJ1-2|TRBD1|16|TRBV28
TGTGCCAGCAGTTTACAGGGGGATGGGGGTTTCTATGGCTACACCTTC
CASSLQGDGGFYGYTF
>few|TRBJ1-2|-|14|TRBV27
TGTGCCAGCAGTTCCCCATTCCGGGGTGAGGGCTACACCTTC
CASSSPFRGEGYTF
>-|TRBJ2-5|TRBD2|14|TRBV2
TGTGCCAGCAGGGGTAGCGGGAGCCAAGAGACCCAGTACTTC
CASRGSGSQETQYF
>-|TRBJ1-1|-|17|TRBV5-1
TGCGCCAGCAGCTTATTTGGTTTCGGGGAGATGAACACTGAAGCTTTCTTT
CASSLFGFGEMNTEAFF
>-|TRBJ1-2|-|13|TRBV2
TGTGCCAGCAGGGATGACAGTAACTATGGCTACACCTTC
CASRDDSNYGYTF
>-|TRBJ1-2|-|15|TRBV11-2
TGTGCCAGCAGCTCCTTGCGGGTAGCTAACTATGGCTACACCTTC
CASSSLRVANYGYTF
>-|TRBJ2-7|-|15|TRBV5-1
TGCGCCAGCAGCTTGGTCTCGGACAGCTTTTACGAGCAGTACTTC
CASSLVSDSFYEQYF
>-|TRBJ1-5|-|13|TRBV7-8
TGTGCCAGCAGCCCCCCCGGGAATCAGCCCCAGCATTTT
CASSPPGNQPQHF
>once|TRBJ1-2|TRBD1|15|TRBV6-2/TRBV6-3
TGTGCCAGCAGTTACGGATCCGGGACAGAGTATGGCTACACCTTC
CASSYGSGTEYGYTF
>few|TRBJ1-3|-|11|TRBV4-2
TGTGCCAGCTCCGGGGGAAACACCATATATTTT
CASSGGNTIYF
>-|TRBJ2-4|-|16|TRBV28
TGTGCCAGCAGTTCGACCAAGGAGATGAGTAAAAACATTCAGTACTTC
CASSSTKEMSKNIQYF
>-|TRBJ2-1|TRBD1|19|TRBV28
TGTGCCAGCAGTTTCGGGTCGGAACATAGACAGGGTTTTTACAATGAGCAGTTCTTC
CASSFGSEHRQGFYNEQFF
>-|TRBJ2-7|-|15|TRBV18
TGTGCCAGCTCACCATATGTACAGGGATCCTACGAGCAGTACTTC
CASSPYVQGSYEQYF
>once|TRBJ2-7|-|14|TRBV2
TGTGCCAGCAGTGGCTCGACAGCTTCCTACGAGCAGTACTTC
CASSGSTASYEQYF
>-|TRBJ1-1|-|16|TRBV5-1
TGCGCCAGCAGCTTGGGGTCAGTCTTCATGAACACTGAAGCTTTCTTT
CASSLGSVFMNTEAFF
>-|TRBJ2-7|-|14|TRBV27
TGTGCCAGCAGTTTATCTTCCAGATACTACGAGCAGTACTTC
CASSLSSRYYEQYF
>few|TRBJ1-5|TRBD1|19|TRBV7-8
TGTGCCAGCAGCTTATCACCCAGGGAACGGGACAGCCACAATCAGCCCCAGCATTTT
CASSLSPRERDSHNQPQHF
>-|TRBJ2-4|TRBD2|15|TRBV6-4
TGTGCCAGCAGTGACTCGGCGACGGGGAGGGGTCGTAAGTACTTC
CASSDSATGRGRKYF
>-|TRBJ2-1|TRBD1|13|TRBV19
TGTGCCAGGCCGGGACAGGGGGCCAATGAGCAGTTCTTC
CARPGQGANEQFF
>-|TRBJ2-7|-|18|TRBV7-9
TGTGCCAGCAGCTCCACAATAACACAGGCTAGGGTTCTCTACGAGCAGTACTTC
CASSSTITQARVLYEQYF
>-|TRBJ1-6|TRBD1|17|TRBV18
TGTGCCAGCTCACCAATCCTCGCGGGACAGGGTAATTCACCCCTCCACTTT
CASSPILAGQGNSPLHF
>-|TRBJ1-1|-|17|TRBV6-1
TGTGCCAGCAGTGACCTCACGCCAGCAGGGGTGGACACTGAAGCTTTCTTT
CASSDLTPAGVDTEAFF
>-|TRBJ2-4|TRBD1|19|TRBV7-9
TGTGCCAGCAGCTTAGGTGTCATGACGGGACAGGGGGCCAAAAACATTCAGTACTTC
CASSLGVMTGQGAKNIQYF
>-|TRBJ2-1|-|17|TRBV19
TGTGCCAGCAAAACCTTAGGCGGCCTTAGCTCCTACAATGAGCAGTTCTTC
CASKTLGGLSSYNEQFF
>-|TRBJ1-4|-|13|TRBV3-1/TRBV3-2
TGTGCCAGCAGCCAGGGAGGGGATGAAAAACTGTTTTTT
CASSQGGDEKLFF
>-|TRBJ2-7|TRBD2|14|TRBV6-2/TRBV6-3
TGTGCCAGCAGTTATCAAGGACTAGTCTACGAGCAGTACTTC
CASSYQGLVYEQYF
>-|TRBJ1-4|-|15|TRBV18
TGTGCCAGCTCACTAATACAGGGCCCTAATGAAAAACTGTTTTTT
CASSLIQGPNEKLFF
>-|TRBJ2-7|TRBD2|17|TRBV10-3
TGTGCCATCAGTGAGTCGACGGCTAGCGGGGGGGACTACGAGCAGTACTTC
CAISESTASGGDYEQYF
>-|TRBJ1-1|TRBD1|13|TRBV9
TGTGCCAGCAGCGCCCACAGGGGCACTGAAGCTTTCTTT
CASSAHRGTEAFF
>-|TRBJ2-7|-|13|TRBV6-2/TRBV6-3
TGTGCCAGCAGTTACCCAGGACACAACGAGCAGTACTTC
CASSYPGHNEQYF
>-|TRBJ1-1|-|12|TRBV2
TGTGCCACACCTATGGGAACGGGAGAAGCTTTCTTT
CATPMGTGEAFF
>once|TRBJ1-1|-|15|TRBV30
TGTGCCTGGAGTCTGCCGACAGGCCTGTCCACTGAAGCTTTCTTT
CAWSLPTGLSTEAFF
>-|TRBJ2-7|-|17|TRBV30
TGTGCCTGGAGTGTACCCGTGGGACACAAACCTCCCTACGAGCAGTACTTC
CAWSVPVGHKPPYEQYF
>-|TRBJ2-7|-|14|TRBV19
TGTGCCAGTAGTCCCCAGGGAATCTCCTACGAGCAGTACTTC
CASSPQGISYEQYF
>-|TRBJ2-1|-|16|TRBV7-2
TGTGCCAGCAGCTTTGTCTGGGGGAGTGAGGGGGATGAGCAGTTCTTC
CASSFVWGSEGDEQFF
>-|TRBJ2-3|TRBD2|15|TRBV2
TGTGCCAGCAGCCCCACTAGCGGGAGTACAGATACGCAGTATTTT
CASSPTSGSTDTQYF
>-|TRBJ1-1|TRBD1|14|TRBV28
TGTGCCTATTCGGCCGGGACAGGGGACACTGAAGCTTTCTTT
CAYSAGTGDTEAFF
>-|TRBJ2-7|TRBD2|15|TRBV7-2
TGTGCCAGCAGCCGGGACTATTCCCCGCGGTACGAGCAGTACTTC
CASSRDYSPRYEQYF
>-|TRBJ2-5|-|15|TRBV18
TGTGCCAGCTCACTAACGACTGAGTCCCAAGAGACCCAGTACTTC
CASSLTTESQETQYF
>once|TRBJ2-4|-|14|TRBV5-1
TGCGCCAGCAGCTTGGGACTAGCCAAAAACATTCAGTACTTC
CASSLGLAKNIQYF